This TCR beta chain was retrieved from a study of T cell repertoires in cytomegalovirus infection. The V segment lost 5 bases and the J segment 5 bases; nucleotides outside the gene matches: 7. The V gene's germline CDR1 is SEHNR and CDR2 FQNEAQ (reference sequence). This CDR3 is built from 14 residues. TCRdb itself ran the reads through MiXCR, one entry per CDR3 protein. Among some 100,000 distinct CDR3 sequences listed, 23% were seen once. This clonotype was observed a handful of times. The clonotype was recovered from a human donor in good health (CMV status not recorded). Some clones in this sample may be carry-over from other donors' samples. The chain uses TRBV7-9 and TRBJ1-1, with 8 bases fitting TRBD1. Sequenced: CD8+ T cells from PBMCs. The CDR3 protein is CASSPLQGGTEAFF. CDR3 nucleotides: TGTGCCAGCAGCCCGTTACAGGGGGGGACTGAAGCTTTCTTT.